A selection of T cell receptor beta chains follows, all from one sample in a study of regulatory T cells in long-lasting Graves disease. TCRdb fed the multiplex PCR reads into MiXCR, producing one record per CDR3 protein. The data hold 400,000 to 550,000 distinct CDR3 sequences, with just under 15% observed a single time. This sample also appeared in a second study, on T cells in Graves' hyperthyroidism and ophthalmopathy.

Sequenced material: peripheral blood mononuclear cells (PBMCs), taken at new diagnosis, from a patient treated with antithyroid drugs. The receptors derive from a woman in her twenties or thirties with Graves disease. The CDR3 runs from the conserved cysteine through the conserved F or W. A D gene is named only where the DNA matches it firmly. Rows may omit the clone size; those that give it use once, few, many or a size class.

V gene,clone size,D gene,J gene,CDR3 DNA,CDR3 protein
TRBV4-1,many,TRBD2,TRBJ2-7,TGCGCCAGCAGCCCGGACCGCACGGGACTAGCTGGAGAGCAGTACTTC,CASSPDRTGLAGEQYF
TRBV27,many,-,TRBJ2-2,TGTGCCAGCGGAGCGAGGGTCGGGGAGCTGTTTTTT,CASGARVGELFF
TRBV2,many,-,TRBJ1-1,TGTGCCAGCGAAGGGGGTAGCATGAACACTGAAGCTTTCTTT,CASEGGSMNTEAFF
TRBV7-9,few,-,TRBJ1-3,TGTGCCAGCAGCTTAGCGTTGGGTTCTGGAAACACCATATATTTT,CASSLALGSGNTIYF
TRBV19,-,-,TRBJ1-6,TGTGCCAGTACGCCGCAGGGCTTGGGGAATTCACCCCTCCACTTT,CASTPQGLGNSPLHF
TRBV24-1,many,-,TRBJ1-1,TGTGCCACCTTGACAGGACTGAACACTGAAGCTTTCTTT,CATLTGLNTEAFF
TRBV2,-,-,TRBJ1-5,TGTGCCAGCAGTGTTCCCTCCATGGGGCCCCAGCATTTT,CASSVPSMGPQHF
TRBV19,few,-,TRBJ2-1,TGTGCCACCGGACAGAGCTCCTACAATGAGCAGTTCTTC,CATGQSSYNEQFF
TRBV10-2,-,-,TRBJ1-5,TGCGCCAGTACAGGGTCTAGCAATCAGCCCCAGCATTTT,CASTGSSNQPQHF
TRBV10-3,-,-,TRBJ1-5,TGTGCCATCAGTGAGGGACAAGGCAATCAGCCCCAGCATTTT,CAISEGQGNQPQHF
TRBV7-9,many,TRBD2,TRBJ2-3,TGTGCCAGCAGCTTGCGGACTAGCCTCACAGATACGCAGTATTTT,CASSLRTSLTDTQYF
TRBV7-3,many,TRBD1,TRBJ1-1,TGTGCCAGCAGCTTAAGTCCCGGGACAGCCACTGAAGCTTTCTTT,CASSLSPGTATEAFF
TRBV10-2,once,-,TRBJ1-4,TGCGCCAGCAGTGGCGTACAGGAGAATGAAAAACTGTTTTTT,CASSGVQENEKLFF
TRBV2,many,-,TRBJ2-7,TGTGTTAACCAACCTCTAGAAACCTACGAGCAGTACTTC,CVNQPLETYEQYF
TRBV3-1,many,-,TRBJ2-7,TGTGCCAGCAGCCAAATAAGCCACGAGCAGTACTTC,CASSQISHEQYF
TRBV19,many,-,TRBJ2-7,TGTGCCAGTAGTCTTCTTGCGGGGAGCGCCTACGAGCAGTACTTC,CASSLLAGSAYEQYF
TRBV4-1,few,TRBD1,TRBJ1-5,TGCGCCAGCAGCCGCCCCGGACAGGGACGTCAGCCCCAGCATTTT,CASSRPGQGRQPQHF
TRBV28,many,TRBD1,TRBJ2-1,TGTGCCAGCAGATACTACAGGGGGCCCTACAATGAGCAGTTCTTC,CASRYYRGPYNEQFF
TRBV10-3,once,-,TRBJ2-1,TGTGCCATCAGTGTCCCTAGCGATTCCTACAATGAGCAGTTCTTC,CAISVPSDSYNEQFF
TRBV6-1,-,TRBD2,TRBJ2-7,TGTGCCAGCAGGGGGGACGCTAGCGGGAGGGCGCGCGAGCAGTACTTC,CASRGDASGRAREQYF
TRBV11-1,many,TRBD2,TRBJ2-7,TGTGCCAGCAGCATCCGTCCGGGGGGAGAGCAGTACTTC,CASSIRPGGEQYF
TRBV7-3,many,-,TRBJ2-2,TGTGCCAGCAGCTTATCGGGAGATGGTACCGGGGAGCTGTTTTTT,CASSLSGDGTGELFF
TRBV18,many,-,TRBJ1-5,TGTGCCAGCTCAAGAGACACTATTAGCAATCAGCCCCAGCATTTT,CASSRDTISNQPQHF
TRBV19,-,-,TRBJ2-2,TGTGCCAGTATTCGGACTGGTCTTGCGAACACCGGGGAGCTGTTTTTT,CASIRTGLANTGELFF
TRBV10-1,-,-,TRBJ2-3,TGCGCCAGCAGTCCCGCCCGCGGGCTAGGGGCAGATACGCAGTATTTT,CASSPARGLGADTQYF
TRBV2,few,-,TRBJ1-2,TGTGCCAGCAGTGATTTTAGTGGCTACACCTTC,CASSDFSGYTF
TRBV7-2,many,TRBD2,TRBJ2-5,TGTGCCAGCAGCCCCGAGAGCGGGAAGAAGACCCAGTACTTC,CASSPESGKKTQYF
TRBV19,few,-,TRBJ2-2,TGTGCCAGTAGGATCAAAGCAGGGGAAACCGGGGAGCTGTTTTTT,CASRIKAGETGELFF
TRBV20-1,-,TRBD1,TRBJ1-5,TGCAGTGCTAGAGGACAGGGGGGAGATCAGCCCCAGCATTTT,CSARGQGGDQPQHF
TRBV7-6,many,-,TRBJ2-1,TGTGCCAGCAGCTCCCCTTTGAGCTCCTACAATGAGCAGTTCTTC,CASSSPLSSYNEQFF
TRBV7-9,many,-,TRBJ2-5,TGTGCCAGCAGCTTAGCGGACCGGGAGACCCAGTACTTC,CASSLADRETQYF
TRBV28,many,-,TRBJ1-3,TGTGCCAGCAGACTGCTCTCTGGAAACACCATATATTTT,CASRLLSGNTIYF
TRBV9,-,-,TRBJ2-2,TGTGCCAGCAGGGAGGGAAGCCGCACCGGGGAGCTGTTTTTT,CASREGSRTGELFF
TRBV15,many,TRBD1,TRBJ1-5,TGTGCCACCAGCAAGGGACAGGGGGCGAATCAGCCCCAGCATTTT,CATSKGQGANQPQHF
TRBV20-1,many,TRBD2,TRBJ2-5,TGCAGTGCTAGAGGCCCGTGGGGACTAGCGGGAGGGCCGGAGACCCAGTACTTC,CSARGPWGLAGGPETQYF
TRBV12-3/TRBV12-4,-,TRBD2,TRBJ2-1,TGTGCCAGCAGCCGCCGCGGTAGCGGGAACAATGAGCAGTTCTTC,CASSRRGSGNNEQFF
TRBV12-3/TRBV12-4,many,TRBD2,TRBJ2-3,TGTGCCAGCAGTTTCGGGGGGAGGGCCGATACGCAGTATTTT,CASSFGGRADTQYF
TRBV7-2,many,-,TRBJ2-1,TGTGCCAGCAGCTTAGCTAGGGGTCCCAATGAGCAGTTCTTC,CASSLARGPNEQFF
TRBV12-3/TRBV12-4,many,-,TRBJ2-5,TGTGCCAGCAGCACGACCCACACCAGGGAGACCCAGTACTTC,CASSTTHTRETQYF
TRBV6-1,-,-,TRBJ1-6,TGTGCCAGCAGTGGGATACTGGGCTTCAATTCACCCCTCCACTTT,CASSGILGFNSPLHF
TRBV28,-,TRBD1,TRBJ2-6,TGTGCCAGCAGTCCCTGGACAGGTGGAACCTCTGGGGCCAACGTCCTGACTTTC,CASSPWTGGTSGANVLTF
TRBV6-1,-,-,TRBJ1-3,TGTGCCAGCCCCACCCTTGGGGACTCTGGAAACACCATATATTTT,CASPTLGDSGNTIYF
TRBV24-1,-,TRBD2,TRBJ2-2,TGTGCCACCAGTGCACGGCTAGCGGGAGTTATCGGGGAGCTGTTTTTT,CATSARLAGVIGELFF
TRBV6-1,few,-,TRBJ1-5,TGTGCCAGCAGTGCTTGGACAGTTCATCAGCCCCAGCATTTT,CASSAWTVHQPQHF
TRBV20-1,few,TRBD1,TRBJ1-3,TGCAGTGCTAGAGATGCAGGGACAGGGGGAAACACCATATATTTT,CSARDAGTGGNTIYF
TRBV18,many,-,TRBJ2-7,TGTGCCAGCTCAACGGTCCGAGACTACGAGCAGTACTTC,CASSTVRDYEQYF
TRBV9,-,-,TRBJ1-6,TGTGCCAGCAGCGTAGGAGCTGGCGAAGCGAGTTATTCACCCCTCCACTTT,CASSVGAGEASYSPLHF
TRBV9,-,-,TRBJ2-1,TGTGCCAGCAGCTCTAGCGATCCCTACAATGAGCAGTTCTTC,CASSSSDPYNEQFF
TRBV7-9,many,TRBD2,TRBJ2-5,TGTGCCAGCAGCTCCCTCGGCGGGAGAAATCAAGAGACCCAGTACTTC,CASSSLGGRNQETQYF
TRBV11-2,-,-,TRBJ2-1,TGTGCCAGCTTAGGGCACAATGAGCAGTTCTTC,CASLGHNEQFF
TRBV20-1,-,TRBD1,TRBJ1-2,TGCAGTGCTAGGCCCATGACAGGGGTTCATGGCTACACCTTC,CSARPMTGVHGYTF
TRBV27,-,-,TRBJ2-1,TGTGCCAGCAGTCCCCAGCGCCGGAGGTACAATGAGCAGTTCTTC,CASSPQRRRYNEQFF
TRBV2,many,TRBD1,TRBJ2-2,TGTGCCAGCAGGCGCGCAGGGGGCCTCGGGACCGGGGAGCTGTTTTTT,CASRRAGGLGTGELFF
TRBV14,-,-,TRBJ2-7,TGTGCCAGCAGCCAACGCGCGGGGAGCTCCTACGAGCAGTACTTC,CASSQRAGSSYEQYF
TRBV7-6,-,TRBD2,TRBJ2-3,TGTGCCAGCAGCCTCTTACTAGCGGCTAGCACAGATACGCAGTATTTT,CASSLLLAASTDTQYF
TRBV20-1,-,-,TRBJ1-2,TGCAGTGCTATCTCGGGCGATGGCTACACCTTC,CSAISGDGYTF
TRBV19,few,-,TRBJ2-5,TGTGCCAGTAGTATGGAACGCTTCTACGCGGGACAAGAGACCCAGTACTTC,CASSMERFYAGQETQYF